Listed below are T cell receptor beta chains from one sample, sequenced in a study of T cell changes during pregnancy in multiple sclerosis. The repertoire was sequenced with immunoSEQ multiplex PCR; TCRdb's copy has only in-frame clones and lacks some. In the table there are 50,000 to 75,000 clones, 91% of which are singletons. The material was peripheral blood, obtained in the third trimester of pregnancy. These receptors all come from a female donor in good health, enrolled as a control in a pregnancy study. Both conserved end residues are part of each CDR3. Fields, in order: CDR3 protein, J gene, V gene.

CDR3 protein: CASGTSGGGLNEQFF
J gene: TRBJ2-1
V gene: TRBV5-1

CDR3 protein: CASGEGGPYEQYF
J gene: NA
V gene: TRBV6-5

CDR3 protein: CASSEGQGRPATEAFF
J gene: TRBJ1-1
V gene: TRBV2

CDR3 protein: CASSLDQSGSSSYNEQFF
J gene: TRBJ2-1
V gene: TRBV11-3

CDR3 protein: CASSLEPGSGNTIYF
J gene: TRBJ1-3
V gene: TRBV5-6

CDR3 protein: CASSFSARVTDTQYF
J gene: TRBJ2-3
V gene: TRBV5-4

CDR3 protein: CASSSRTEF
J gene: TRBJ1-2
V gene: TRBV7-3

CDR3 protein: CASSLEPWEGSTLPQETQYF
J gene: TRBJ2-5
V gene: TRBV7-6

CDR3 protein: CASSAQSYNEQFF
J gene: TRBJ2-1
V gene: TRBV5-1

CDR3 protein: CSVVRDSNYGYTF
J gene: TRBJ1-2
V gene: TRBV29-1

CDR3 protein: CASSTTGPNYGYTF
J gene: TRBJ1-2
V gene: TRBV18

CDR3 protein: CASSFSQIYYEQYF
J gene: TRBJ2-7
V gene: TRBV7-9

CDR3 protein: CASSLRESGGAETQYF
J gene: TRBJ2-5
V gene: TRBV5-6

CDR3 protein: CASTFGTSGEQYF
J gene: TRBJ2-7
V gene: TRBV2

CDR3 protein: CASSLLVAGGPDTQYF
J gene: TRBJ2-3
V gene: TRBV5-1

CDR3 protein: CASSELAGGPSSYNEQFF
J gene: TRBJ2-1
V gene: TRBV9

CDR3 protein: CASSDRDGDTQYF
J gene: TRBJ2-3
V gene: TRBV11-2

CDR3 protein: CASRSTGTGLEAFF
J gene: TRBJ1-1
V gene: TRBV5-6

CDR3 protein: CASSVVESGNTIYF
J gene: TRBJ1-3
V gene: TRBV9

CDR3 protein: CASSRSSGSLGANVLTF
J gene: TRBJ2-6
V gene: TRBV19

CDR3 protein: CASSPPSQANNEQFF
J gene: TRBJ2-1
V gene: TRBV18

CDR3 protein: CASSRTSRSTGELFF
J gene: TRBJ2-2
V gene: TRBV11-2

CDR3 protein: CASSLDPGQETQYF
J gene: TRBJ2-5
V gene: TRBV5-4

CDR3 protein: CASGEGGNTGELFF
J gene: TRBJ2-2
V gene: TRBV6-1

CDR3 protein: CASTPREGSGGNTIYF
J gene: TRBJ1-3
V gene: TRBV25-1

CDR3 protein: CASSRVGLDPEQFF
J gene: TRBJ2-1
V gene: TRBV5-1

CDR3 protein: CAWSWGGSDEQYF
J gene: TRBJ2-7
V gene: TRBV30

CDR3 protein: CASRKDRDQEKLFF
J gene: TRBJ1-4
V gene: TRBV7-9

CDR3 protein: CATSRDGELSDTGELFF
J gene: TRBJ2-2
V gene: TRBV15

CDR3 protein: CASSFRGGGEETQYF
J gene: TRBJ2-5
V gene: TRBV9

CDR3 protein: CASSSVFLAGGINEQFF
J gene: TRBJ2-1
V gene: TRBV7-9

CDR3 protein: CAWSAQDRWGEKLFF
J gene: TRBJ1-4
V gene: TRBV30